This TCR beta chain was sequenced during a study of blood T cell repertoires in COVID-19. V dropped 3 bases and J dropped 8 bases, with 17 bases sitting between them. This CDR3 is built from 15 residues. Germline values: CDR1 ENHRY, CDR2 SYGVKD. Repertoires were generated with immunoSEQ multiplex PCR, while TCRdb's copy carries only in-frame clones and drops some. The sample carries approximately 400,000 clones, about four fifths recorded once. The study drew participants aged about 18 to 89 years from 20 to 30 US areas. Resolution of symptoms, clearance, or two negative PCRs was present in recovered Cohort 3 donors.

The sequence came from a woman between 50 and 59 years old who had recovered from COVID-19. The genes are TRBV10-3 and TRBJ2-1; a weak D match, TRBD1 (6 bases). The specimen sequenced was PBMCs or T cells enriched from blood (not recorded which). The CDR3 loop reads CAISDGPGQRDEQFF. CDR3 nucleotide sequence: TGTGCCATCAGTGATGGACCGGGACAACGGGATGAGCAGTTCTTC.